Listed below are T cell receptor beta chains from one sample, sequenced in a study of cytomegalovirus exposure and HLA in healthy donors. The data were produced by immunoSEQ multiplex PCR, yet TCRdb's version contains in-frame clones alone and is incomplete. This sample has about 400,000 clones, with 86% found just once. The sequenced material came from PBMCs. These receptors all come from a woman younger than 35 in good health and CMV-seronegative. CDR3s include the opening cysteine and the closing phenylalanine or tryptophan. Fields, in order: J gene, D gene, V gene, clone size, CDR3 protein, CDR3 DNA. D genes are given only for firm matches. A row's size may be missing; if present it is once, few, many or a size class.

j_gene: TRBJ2-5; d_gene: -; v_gene: TRBV2; abundance: once; CDR3aa: CASSRQGGETQYF; CDR3nt: TGTGCCAGCAGTCGACAGGGAGGAGAGACCCAGTACTTC
j_gene: TRBJ2-5; d_gene: -; v_gene: TRBV2; abundance: -; CDR3aa: CASSETGPETQYF; CDR3nt: TGTGCCAGCAGTGAGACTGGCCCAGAGACCCAGTACTTC
j_gene: TRBJ2-7; d_gene: TRBD2; v_gene: TRBV27; abundance: -; CDR3aa: CASSTTGGTYEQYF; CDR3nt: TGTGCCAGCAGTACAACGGGGGGGACTTACGAGCAGTACTTC
j_gene: TRBJ2-2; d_gene: TRBD2; v_gene: TRBV5-4; abundance: once; CDR3aa: CAIGRRTSGGNPGELFF; CDR3nt: TGTGCCATCGGGAGGCGGACTAGCGGGGGGAACCCCGGGGAGCTGTTTTTT
j_gene: TRBJ2-7; d_gene: TRBD2; v_gene: TRBV18; abundance: -; CDR3aa: CASSPRLAGGHEQYF; CDR3nt: TGTGCCAGCTCACCTAGACTAGCGGGAGGCCACGAGCAGTACTTC
j_gene: TRBJ2-5; d_gene: -; v_gene: TRBV20-1; abundance: -; CDR3aa: CSAPQETQYF; CDR3nt: TGCAGTGCTCCTCAAGAGACCCAGTACTTC
j_gene: TRBJ2-7; d_gene: -; v_gene: TRBV5-1; abundance: -; CDR3aa: CASREGAGGLSSYEQYF; CDR3nt: TGCGCCAGCAGAGAGGGGGCGGGAGGCCTCAGCTCCTACGAGCAGTACTTC
j_gene: TRBJ2-1; d_gene: -; v_gene: TRBV18; abundance: -; CDR3aa: CASSPSSTSEQFF; CDR3nt: TGTGCCAGCTCACCATCGAGTACTTCTGAGCAGTTCTTC
j_gene: TRBJ1-2; d_gene: TRBD1; v_gene: TRBV10-1; abundance: -; CDR3aa: CASSDDRDGYTF; CDR3nt: TGCGCCAGCAGCGACGACAGGGATGGCTACACCTTC
j_gene: TRBJ2-1; d_gene: -; v_gene: TRBV30; abundance: -; CDR3aa: CAWTPQGSSYNEQFF; CDR3nt: TGTGCCTGGACTCCTCAGGGTTCGTCCTACAATGAGCAGTTCTTC
j_gene: TRBJ2-2; d_gene: -; v_gene: TRBV15; abundance: -; CDR3aa: CATSNPGYRTGELFF; CDR3nt: TGTGCCACCAGCAACCCAGGGTATAGGACCGGGGAGCTGTTTTTT
j_gene: TRBJ1-3; d_gene: -; v_gene: TRBV6-5; abundance: -; CDR3aa: CARGTGKSGNTIYF; CDR3nt: TGTGCCAGGGGCACAGGGAAATCTGGAAACACCATATATTTT
j_gene: TRBJ1-6; d_gene: -; v_gene: TRBV4-2; abundance: -; CDR3aa: CASSQVGERSPLHF; CDR3nt: TGTGCCAGCAGCCAAGTAGGGGAACGTTCACCCCTCCACTTT
j_gene: TRBJ2-7; d_gene: -; v_gene: TRBV18; abundance: -; CDR3aa: CASSLASAGYEQYF; CDR3nt: TGTGCCAGCTCACTCGCTAGCGCGGGCTACGAGCAGTACTTC
j_gene: TRBJ2-3; d_gene: TRBD2; v_gene: TRBV13; abundance: -; CDR3aa: CASEGGRAADTQYF; CDR3nt: TGTGCCAGCGAGGGCGGGAGGGCGGCAGATACGCAGTATTTT
j_gene: TRBJ1-1; d_gene: TRBD1; v_gene: TRBV5-1; abundance: -; CDR3aa: CASSYQGARGFSTEAFF; CDR3nt: TGCGCCAGCAGCTACCAGGGGGCGCGCGGCTTCAGCACTGAAGCTTTCTTT
j_gene: TRBJ2-7; d_gene: -; v_gene: TRBV5-1; abundance: few; CDR3aa: CASRNPGYYEQYF; CDR3nt: TGCGCCAGCAGGAACCCAGGGTACTACGAGCAGTACTTC
j_gene: TRBJ2-1; d_gene: -; v_gene: TRBV7-9; abundance: -; CDR3aa: CASTAGYNEQFF; CDR3nt: TGTGCCAGCACCGCAGGGTACAATGAGCAGTTCTTC
j_gene: TRBJ2-7; d_gene: -; v_gene: TRBV7-6; abundance: -; CDR3aa: CASSQGGGPYEQYF; CDR3nt: TGTGCCAGCAGCCAGGGGGGAGGCCCCTACGAGCAGTACTTC
j_gene: TRBJ1-4; d_gene: -; v_gene: TRBV4-1; abundance: -; CDR3aa: CASSQAGRGNEKLFF; CDR3nt: TGCGCCAGCAGCCAAGCAGGGAGGGGGAATGAAAAACTGTTTTTT
j_gene: TRBJ2-7; d_gene: TRBD1; v_gene: TRBV29-1; abundance: -; CDR3aa: CSVETGKSYEQYF; CDR3nt: TGCAGCGTCGAGACAGGGAAATCCTACGAGCAGTACTTC
j_gene: TRBJ1-4; d_gene: -; v_gene: TRBV2; abundance: once; CDR3aa: CASSQGGGTNEKLFF; CDR3nt: TGTGCCAGCAGCCAAGGGGGGGGCACTAATGAAAAACTGTTTTTT
j_gene: TRBJ1-2; d_gene: TRBD1; v_gene: TRBV28; abundance: few; CDR3aa: CASNRGMGGYTF; CDR3nt: TGTGCCAGCAACAGGGGAATGGGAGGCTACACCTTC
j_gene: TRBJ1-3; d_gene: -; v_gene: TRBV7-8; abundance: -; CDR3aa: CASSYGTGNTIYF; CDR3nt: TGTGCCAGCAGCTACGGTACTGGAAACACCATATATTTT
j_gene: TRBJ2-7; d_gene: -; v_gene: TRBV27; abundance: -; CDR3aa: CASSFRGPSYEQYF; CDR3nt: TGTGCCAGCAGTTTTCGAGGCCCGTCCTACGAGCAGTACTTC
j_gene: TRBJ2-1; d_gene: -; v_gene: TRBV18; abundance: once; CDR3aa: CASSGRLYNEQFF; CDR3nt: TGTGCCAGCTCAGGGAGGCTCTACAATGAGCAGTTCTTC
j_gene: TRBJ2-3; d_gene: TRBD2; v_gene: TRBV7-8; abundance: -; CDR3aa: CASSKTSGGITDTQYF; CDR3nt: TGTGCCAGCAGCAAGACTAGCGGGGGGATCACAGATACGCAGTATTTT
j_gene: TRBJ2-5; d_gene: TRBD2; v_gene: TRBV7-9; abundance: once; CDR3aa: CASSNRTSGVQETQYF; CDR3nt: TGTGCCAGCAGCAACCGGACTAGCGGGGTCCAAGAGACCCAGTACTTC
j_gene: TRBJ1-2; d_gene: -; v_gene: TRBV29-1; abundance: few; CDR3aa: CSVEGWADHNYGYTF; CDR3nt: TGCAGCGTTGAAGGGTGGGCAGATCATAACTATGGCTACACCTTC
j_gene: TRBJ1-1; d_gene: -; v_gene: TRBV7-8; abundance: -; CDR3aa: CASSLGRNTEAFF; CDR3nt: TGTGCCAGCAGCTTAGGCAGGAACACTGAAGCTTTCTTT
j_gene: TRBJ2-7; d_gene: -; v_gene: TRBV5-6; abundance: -; CDR3aa: CASSLESSRYEQYF; CDR3nt: TGTGCCAGCAGCTTGGAGTCTAGCCGCTACGAGCAGTACTTC
j_gene: TRBJ2-7; d_gene: TRBD2; v_gene: TRBV6-5; abundance: -; CDR3aa: CASSYEAGGSYEQYF; CDR3nt: TGTGCCAGCAGTTACGAAGCGGGGGGCTCCTACGAGCAGTACTTC
j_gene: TRBJ1-2; d_gene: -; v_gene: TRBV5-4; abundance: -; CDR3aa: CASSPETGAYGYTF; CDR3nt: TGTGCCAGCAGCCCGGAGACGGGAGCTTATGGCTACACCTTC
j_gene: TRBJ1-1; d_gene: -; v_gene: TRBV4-2; abundance: -; CDR3aa: CASSQDVTGWAEAFF; CDR3nt: TGTGCCAGCAGCCAAGATGTGACAGGCTGGGCTGAAGCTTTCTTT
j_gene: TRBJ1-2; d_gene: TRBD1; v_gene: TRBV5-1; abundance: -; CDR3aa: CASSLDWQGAISYGYTF; CDR3nt: TGCGCCAGCAGCTTGGATTGGCAGGGGGCCATCTCCTATGGCTACACCTTC
j_gene: TRBJ2-5; d_gene: -; v_gene: TRBV5-1; abundance: -; CDR3aa: CASSLAGQTSRYQETQYF; CDR3nt: TGCGCCAGCAGCTTGGCTGGACAGACCAGCCGATACCAAGAGACCCAGTACTTC
j_gene: TRBJ1-5; d_gene: -; v_gene: TRBV2; abundance: few; CDR3aa: CASSEGGLNQPQHF; CDR3nt: TGTGCCAGCAGTGAAGGGGGGCTCAATCAGCCCCAGCATTTT
j_gene: TRBJ1-1; d_gene: -; v_gene: TRBV5-4; abundance: -; CDR3aa: CATEGVLNTEAFF; CDR3nt: TGTGCCACCGAGGGGGTCCTGAACACTGAAGCTTTCTTT
j_gene: TRBJ1-3; d_gene: TRBD1; v_gene: TRBV6-1; abundance: -; CDR3aa: CASSARQGARTGNTIYF; CDR3nt: TGTGCCAGCAGTGCAAGACAGGGGGCTAGGACTGGAAACACCATATATTTT
j_gene: TRBJ2-1; d_gene: -; v_gene: TRBV7-2; abundance: -; CDR3aa: CASSLRTTNEQFF; CDR3nt: TGTGCCAGCAGCTTACGGACTACCAATGAGCAGTTCTTC
j_gene: TRBJ2-7; d_gene: -; v_gene: TRBV7-2; abundance: few; CDR3aa: CASTRGAGTYEQYF; CDR3nt: TGTGCCAGCACCCGCGGGGCGGGGACCTACGAGCAGTACTTC
j_gene: TRBJ2-1; d_gene: TRBD2; v_gene: TRBV5-4; abundance: few; CDR3aa: CASSLAPSGGFNEQFF; CDR3nt: TGTGCCAGCAGCTTGGCCCCTAGCGGGGGCTTCAATGAGCAGTTCTTC
j_gene: TRBJ2-5; d_gene: TRBD2; v_gene: TRBV5-1; abundance: -; CDR3aa: CASSGTTSGKQETQYF; CDR3nt: TGCGCCAGCAGCGGAACGACTAGCGGGAAGCAAGAGACCCAGTACTTC
j_gene: TRBJ2-1; d_gene: -; v_gene: TRBV27; abundance: -; CDR3aa: CASSDSSDKYNEQFF; CDR3nt: TGTGCCAGCAGTGATTCTAGCGACAAGTACAATGAGCAGTTCTTC
j_gene: TRBJ1-5; d_gene: -; v_gene: TRBV28; abundance: -; CDR3aa: CASSPPLRVLLQPQHF; CDR3nt: TGTGCCAGCAGTCCTCCCCTCAGGGTCCTACTTCAGCCCCAGCATTTT